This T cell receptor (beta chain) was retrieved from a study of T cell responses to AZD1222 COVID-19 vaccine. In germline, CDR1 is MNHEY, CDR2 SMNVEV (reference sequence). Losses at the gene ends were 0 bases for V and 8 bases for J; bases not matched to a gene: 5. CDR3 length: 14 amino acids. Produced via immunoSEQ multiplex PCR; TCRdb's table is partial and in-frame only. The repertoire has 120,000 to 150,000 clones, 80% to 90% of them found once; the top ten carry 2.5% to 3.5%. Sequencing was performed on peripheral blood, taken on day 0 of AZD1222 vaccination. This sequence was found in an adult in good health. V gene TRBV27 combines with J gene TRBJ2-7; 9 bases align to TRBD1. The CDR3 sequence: CASSLSGTGFQQYF. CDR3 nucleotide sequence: TGTGCCAGCAGTTTATCGGGGACAGGGTTTCAGCAGTACTTC.